These 9 T cell receptor beta chains were all obtained from the same sample, sequenced in a study of a mutant IDH1 vaccine in newly diagnosed glioma. Noted time point: baseline, week 1 (first vaccination visit). Treatment denoted: pre-vaccination baseline after standard-of-care therapy. The method was immunoSEQ multiplex PCR; TCRdb's version includes in-frame clones alone and lacks a portion of them. This table has fewer than 50,000 clones, roughly 92% appearing once. Specimen: PBMCs, collected from a glioma patient treated with radiotherapy, temozolomide or both. The receptor source for this set is a young man with glioma.

The chain has TRBV7-2 and TRBJ2-2; no definite D call. The CDR3 consists of 13 residues. Looked up from germline, CDR1 is SGHTA and CDR2 is FQGNSA. Trimming took 5 bases from V and 3 from J, leaving 7 bases between them. The DNA for the CDR3 is TGTGCCAGCAGCCTCCGGGACACCGGGGAGCTGTTTTTT. This gives the protein CASSLRDTGELFF.

CDR3 residues: CASSLRRPGTGSGANVLTF. CDR3 nucleotide sequence: TGTGCCAGCAGCTTAAGGCGTCCCGGGACAGGATCTGGGGCCAACGTCCTGACTTTC. The chain couples TRBV7-6 to TRBJ2-6; TRBD1 aligns across 8 bases. Germline CDR1 SGHVS, CDR2 FNYEAQ. V lost 2 bases to trimming and J lost 1 base; unmatched junction nucleotides: 10. The CDR3 runs to 19 residues.

The V and J genes are TRBV18 and TRBJ2-3, with 7 bases identical to TRBD1. The length of the CDR3 is 15 residues. Germline CDR1 reads KGHSH; CDR2 reads LQKENI. Unmatched junction bases numbered 6, after V lost 1 base and J lost 5 bases. The CDR3 loop reads CASSPRAGGKDTQYF. CDR3 nucleotide sequence: TGTGCCAGCTCACCACGGGCAGGGGGTAAAGATACGCAGTATTTT. Full variable domain (outside the CDR3, taken from reference TRBV18 and TRBJ2-3): NAGVMQNPRHLVRRRGQEARLRCSPMKGHSHVYWYRQLPEEGLKFMVYLQKENIIDESGMPKERFSAEFPKEGPSILRIQQVVRGDSAAYFCASSPRAGGKDTQYFGPGTRLTVL.

The gene calls are TRBV30 and TRBJ2-7; 8 bases are a match to TRBD1. Germline CDR1 GTSNPN, CDR2 SVGIG (reference sequence). Losses at the gene ends were 4 bases for V and 2 bases for J; bases not matched to a gene: 7. This CDR3 has 14 residues. The DNA for the CDR3 is TGTGCCTGGACCATTGGGACAGGAACCTACGAGCAGTACTTC. This sequence encodes CAWTIGTGTYEQYF. Drawing the rest from reference TRBV30 and TRBJ2-7, the complete variable domain is SQTIHQWPATLVQPVGSPLSLECTVEGTSNPNLYWYRQAAGRGLQLLFYSVGIGQISSEVPQNLSASRPQDRQFILSSKKLLLSDSGFYLCAWTIGTGTYEQYFGPGTRLTVT.

V and J are TRBV13 and TRBJ2-2; D tentatively reads TRBD1 or TRBD2 (7 bases each). V dropped 4 bases and J dropped 3 bases, with 27 bases sitting between them. This CDR3 comprises 20 residues. Germline values: CDR1 PRHDT, CDR2 FYEKMQ (reference sequence). The CDR3 is CASSSRGGFETGFDTGELFF. The CDR3 region has the DNA TGTGCCAGCAGCTCGAGGGGGGGGTTCGAGACAGGGTTCGACACCGGGGAGCTGTTTTTT.

The CDR3 DNA sequence: TGTGCCAGCAGTTTATTGGGGACTTACCAATGGGGTACGCAGTATTTT. It encodes CASSLLGTYQWGTQYF. This chain links TRBV27 with TRBJ2-3; D is possibly TRBD2 (6 bases). In germline, CDR1 is MNHEY, CDR2 SMNVEV (reference sequence). The CDR3 is 16 residues long. V shed 1 base and J shed 8 bases, with 19 bases lying between them.

The rearrangement links TRBV5-5 to TRBJ1-6; D is uncertain. V was trimmed by 0 bases and J by 6 bases, leaving 13 bases between them. The germline V gene has CDR1 SGHKS and CDR2 YYEKEE (reference sequence). CDR3 length: 16 residues. For the CDR3, the DNA is TGTGCCAGCAGCTTGGGGGCTGAACAGACTAATTCACCCCTCCACTTT. This translates into CASSLGAEQTNSPLHF.

About this clone itself: The same CDR3 is also encoded by other DNA sequences in this sample. V is TRBV29-1 and J is TRBJ1-1, with D perhaps TRBD1 (5 bases). Germline CDR1 reads SQVTM; CDR2 reads ANQGSEA. V lost 3 bases to trimming and J lost 0 bases, with 8 bases between them. The CDR3 has 13 amino acids. The CDR3 spells CSVEGRMNTEAFF. The CDR3 DNA reads as TGCAGCGTTGAGGGGCGGATGAACACTGAAGCTTTCTTT.

This chain links TRBV7-9 with TRBJ2-7; the D gene is possibly TRBD2 (5 bases). The CDR3 consists of 18 residues. V dropped 4 bases and J dropped 4 bases, with 26 bases sitting between them. Germline V lookup: CDR1 SEHNR, CDR2 FQNEAQ (reference sequence). This CDR3 is CASSSLNGLSGDRYEQYF. CDR3 nucleotide sequence: TGTGCCAGCAGCTCGTTAAATGGGCTCTCCGGGGATAGATACGAGCAGTACTTC.